This TCR beta chain originates from a study of T cells in Graves' hyperthyroidism and ophthalmopathy. TCR beta CDR3 regions were amplified from RNA. In the first-round RT-PCR of the TCR CDR3, the HTBI primer set was used. A single record per CDR3 protein comes from TCRdb applying MiXCR to the multiplex PCR reads. The sample yields over 400,000 distinct CDR3 sequences, approximately 15% seen once. This clonotype was picked up many times. Germline CDR1 is SNHLY and CDR2 is FYNNEI. The CDR3 has 13 amino acids. Between the trimmed V and J ends, which lost 11 bases and 1 base, there was a span of 15 bases. V gene TRBV2 combines with J gene TRBJ2-7; D might be TRBD1 or TRBD2, each matching 6 bases. Sequenced input: blood. The TCR sequence derives from a man between 18 and 29 years old with Graves' ophthalmopathy. CDR3 residues: CARGGSRSYEQYF. The CDR3 nucleotides are TGTGCCCGAGGGGGGTCCAGGTCCTACGAGCAGTACTTC. The variable domain in full, with the rest retrieved from reference TRBV2 and TRBJ2-7, is EPEVTQTPSHQVTQMGQEVILRCVPISNHLYFYWYRQILGQKVEFLVSFYNNEISEKSEIFDDQFSVERPDGSNFTLKIRSTKLEDSAMYFCARGGSRSYEQYFGPGTRLTVT.